Shown below are 27 T cell receptor beta chains from a single sample sequenced in a study of OX40 agonist ivuxolimab in advanced cancers. Sequencing was performed with immunoSEQ multiplex PCR; in TCRdb, only in-frame clones are kept and a portion is missing. The data show over 50,000 clones, 75% to 90% seen once. The sequencing here drew on CD4+ or CD8+ T cells sorted from blood, taken in a trial of the OX40 agonist ivuxolimab. These receptors came from an adult with an advanced solid tumor such as melanoma, head and neck, liver or kidney cancer.

This clone was detected once. The CDR3 region is CASSWGHTLRNTEAFF. CDR3 DNA: TGTGCCAGCAGTTGGGGGCACACCCTAAGAAACACTGAAGCTTTCTTT. The rearrangement uses TRBV5-5 and TRBJ1-1; possibly TRBD1 for D (6 bases). This CDR3 is built from 16 residues. Germline values: CDR1 SGHKS, CDR2 YYEKEE (reference sequence). Trimming took 5 bases from V and 2 from J, leaving 19 bases between them.

This sequence joins TRBV23-1 and TRBJ2-7, with D tentatively TRBD1 (5 bases). TRBV23-1 belongs to the ORF category, with a function that is uncertain. The CDR3 runs to 13 residues. Trimming stripped 4 bases from V and 5 bases from J, with 12 bases between. DNA for the CDR3: TGCGCCAGCAGTCGCCAGGGTACAGACGAGCAGTACTTC. Its protein product is CASSRQGTDEQYF.

This chain links TRBV21-1 with TRBJ2-7; TRBD2, the table's D call, was not compared with the DNA. TRBV21-1 is a recognized pseudogene. This CDR3 has 16 amino acids. The CDR3 is CASSKNPGTASYEQYF. The DNA for the CDR3 is TGTGCCAGCAGCAAAAACCCCGGGACTGCCTCCTACGAGCAGTACTTC.

V is TRBV7-6 and J is TRBJ2-1, with a weak D call TRBD1 (6 bases). Germline V gene sequence: CDR1 SGHVS, CDR2 FNYEAQ. Trimming stripped 2 bases from V and 16 bases from J, with 12 bases between. The CDR3 is 11 amino acids. The CDR3 spells CASSLQGNVFF. The CDR3, as DNA: TGTGCCAGCAGCTTACAGGGGAACGTATTCTTC.

The gene calls are TRBV4-2 and TRBJ1-3; D may be TRBD1 (5 bases). In germline, CDR1 is LGHNA, CDR2 YNFKEQ. The CDR3 spans 15 residues. The V and J ends lost 0 bases and 5 bases respectively, with 11 bases between them. The CDR3 nucleotides are TGTGCCAGCAGCCAAGATGGGACTCAGAGAAACACCATATATTTT. Translated: CASSQDGTQRNTIYF.

The chain joins TRBV5-6 to TRBJ1-2; D remains ambiguous. Looked up from germline, CDR1 is SGHDT and CDR2 is YYEEEE. V was clipped by 4 bases and J by 8 bases, with 18 bases between them. The CDR3 runs 14 residues. The CDR3 spells CASSPMAPSRGYTF. The CDR3 DNA sequence: TGTGCCAGCAGCCCAATGGCCCCCTCAAGGGGCTACACCTTC.

The J gene is TRBJ2-1, the V gene TRBV6-1; the D gene is possibly TRBD1 (6 bases). Germline V gene data show CDR1 as MNHNS and CDR2 as SASEGT. This CDR3 is 13 amino acids long. V was clipped by 9 bases and J by 0 bases, with 9 bases between them. DNA of the CDR3: TGTGCCAGTCGACAGGTCTCCTACAATGAGCAGTTCTTC. Translated, it gives CASRQVSYNEQFF.

This chain connects TRBV7-2 to TRBJ1-1, with D uncertain. Per germline, CDR1 SGHTA and CDR2 FQGNSA. V was pared by 5 bases and J by 1 base, with 11 bases between. The CDR3 has 14 amino acids. The CDR3 nucleotides are TGTGCCAGCAGCCCTCGAAGGCAGAACACTGAAGCTTTCTTT. Its translation is CASSPRRQNTEAFF.

The rearrangement uses TRBV6-4 and TRBJ1-5; a weak D match, TRBD1 (6 bases). Germline CDR1 MRHNA, CDR2 SNTAGT. The CDR3 covers 13 residues. The V gene lost 4 bases and the J gene lost 6 bases, with 10 bases spanning the gap. The CDR3 loop reads CASSAQGGQPQHF. The CDR3 DNA sequence: TGTGCCAGCAGTGCACAGGGCGGTCAGCCCCAGCATTTT.

The chain has TRBV9 and TRBJ2-5, with 10 bases identical to TRBD2. The CDR3 extends over 16 amino acids. Losses at the gene ends were 2 bases for V and 5 bases for J; bases not matched to a gene: 9. Germline assignment: CDR1 SGDLS and CDR2 YYNGEE. The CDR3 DNA is TGTGCCAGCAGCGTGGGAAGGGCTAGCGGGAGTGAGACCCAGTACTTC. This sequence encodes CASSVGRASGSETQYF.

The chain employs TRBV4-3 and TRBJ2-7, with 7 positions matching TRBD1. Germline assignment: CDR1 LGHNA and CDR2 YSLEER. V lost 4 bases to trimming and J lost 0 bases; unmatched junction nucleotides: 6. The CDR3 has 15 amino acids. CDR3 sequence: CASSLGTDNSYEQYF. CDR3 nucleotide sequence: TGCGCCAGCAGCCTCGGGACAGACAACTCCTACGAGCAGTACTTC.

This clone was observed a single time. The chain employs TRBV6-6 and TRBJ2-5; D is ambiguous. The germline CDR1 and CDR2 sequences are MNHNY and SVGAGI (reference sequence). Trimming removed 2 bases from V and 5 bases from J, with 6 bases in between. The CDR3 consists of 12 residues. DNA for the CDR3: TGTGCCAGCAGTTACGAATCTGAGACCCAGTACTTC. It codes for CASSYESETQYF.

The table lists this clone with a count of one. Compared with germline, one end of the junction differs, possibly owing to a read error. The gene calls are TRBV15 and TRBJ1-3, with D possibly matching TRBD1 (5 bases). Germline CDR1 is LNHNV and CDR2 is YYDKDF (reference sequence). CDR3 length: 10 residues. The CDR3 DNA follows: TGTGCCACCAGCAGTAGTGGGACTAGATTT. It codes for CATSSSGTRF. Combining the CDR3 with reference TRBV15 and TRBJ1-3 gives the whole variable domain DAMVIQNPRYQVTQFGKPVTLSCSQTLNHNVMYWYQQKSSQAPKLLFHYYDKDFNNEADTPDNFQSRRPNTSFCFLDIRSPGLGDTAMYLCATSSSGTRFGEGSWLTVV.

Only a few counts were recorded for this clone. This chain joins TRBV10-2 and TRBJ2-7, with 9 bases identical to TRBD2. The V and J ends lost 0 bases and 4 bases, in that order; junction bases with no gene match: 7. The CDR3 consists of 16 residues. Germline CDR1 WSHSY, CDR2 SAAADI. CDR3 nucleotide sequence: TGCGCCAGCAGTGAGTCGGGGAGCGGGAGGAGGTACGAGCAGTACTTC. Protein: CASSESGSGRRYEQYF.

The chain combines TRBV30 with TRBJ2-5, with 8 bases that match TRBD2. The CDR3 is made up of 16 amino acids. Germline V gene sequence: CDR1 GTSNPN, CDR2 SVGIG (reference sequence). J gave up 2 bases and V 1 base, and 9 bases lay outside the gene matches. For the CDR3, the DNA is TGTGCCTGGAGTGATTCTTCGGGACTAGGACAAGAGACCCAGTACTTC. This encodes CAWSDSSGLGQETQYF.

The genes are TRBV7-2 and TRBJ2-5; possible D gene TRBD2, 5 bases. The CDR3 contains 14 residues. Trimming left V 2 bases short and J 5 bases short, with 12 bases between. Germline V CDR1 and CDR2: SGHTA, FQGNSA. The DNA for the CDR3 is TGTGCCAGCAGCTTATTCTCCGGGGTCGAGACCCAGTACTTC. Protein: CASSLFSGVETQYF.

The chain combines TRBV10-2 with TRBJ2-5, with TRBD1 as a possible D gene (5 bases). V was trimmed by 5 bases and J by 4 bases, leaving 14 bases between them. The CDR3 is 14 amino acids. Germline CDR1 is WSHSY and CDR2 is SAAADI. CDR3 coding DNA: TGCGCCAGCAGTCAGAACCGGCAGGGAGAGACCCAGTACTTC. It is translated as CASSQNRQGETQYF.

The chain has TRBV5-4 and TRBJ2-7; 7 nucleotides align to TRBD1. CDR1 and CDR2 (germline): SGHNT, YYREEE (reference sequence). The CDR3 is made up of 16 amino acids. V lost 4 bases, J lost 0 bases, and 10 bases stayed unmatched. CDR3 sequence: CASSDGGRGSSYEQYF. Here the CDR3 DNA reads TGTGCCAGCAGCGACGGCGGCAGGGGGAGCTCCTACGAGCAGTACTTC.

The chain links TRBV19 to TRBJ1-5; 8 bases align to TRBD1. V dropped 4 bases and J dropped 0; count of bases not matched to a gene: 11. The CDR3 contains 18 residues. The V gene's germline CDR1 is LNHDA and CDR2 SQIVND (reference sequence). CDR3 region: CASSTQDRVASSNQPQHF. CDR3 nucleotide sequence: TGTGCCAGTAGTACCCAGGACAGGGTAGCTAGTAGCAATCAGCCCCAGCATTTT.

The chain recombines TRBV4-3 with TRBJ2-2; 7 nucleotides line up with TRBD2. This CDR3 spans 17 amino acids. From germline, CDR1 is LGHNA and CDR2 YSLEER. V shed 0 bases and J 0 bases; nucleotides not matched to a gene: 4. In nucleotides, the CDR3 is TGCGCCAGCAGCCAAGATTTCCTAGCGGCGAACACCGGGGAGCTGTTTTTT. Protein: CASSQDFLAANTGELFF.

This chain joins TRBV7-2 and TRBJ1-2; TRBD1 is a possible D gene (5 bases). V was clipped by 4 bases and J by 2 bases, with 20 bases between them. Germline V lookup: CDR1 SGHTA, CDR2 FQGNSA. This CDR3 contains 17 residues. In DNA, the CDR3 is TGTGCCAGCAGCTCTGCTACCGCCTCCGGGGGGAACTATGGCTACACCTTC. Its translation is CASSSATASGGNYGYTF.

The V gene is TRBV7-8, the J gene TRBJ2-1; 9 bases line up with TRBD2. The CDR3 has 15 residues. With 5 bases clipped from V and 4 bases from J, the junction kept 6 bases outside the gene matches. Per the germline V gene, CDR1 is SGHVS and CDR2 is FQNEAQ. CDR3 loop: CASSNLAGRYNEQFF. In DNA form, the CDR3 reads TGTGCCAGCAGCAACCTAGCGGGACGGTACAATGAGCAGTTCTTC.

The rearrangement uses TRBV15 and TRBJ2-5; 9 bases agree with TRBD2. The CDR3 is 15 amino acids. After removal of 3 bases from V and 9 bases from J, the junction contained 11 bases not matched to a gene. CDR1 LNHNV and CDR2 YYDKDF come from the germline V gene (reference sequence). The CDR3 here is CATSSDSGGTGAQYF. Written as DNA, the CDR3 is TGTGCCACCAGCAGTGATAGCGGGGGAACCGGGGCCCAGTACTTC.

The chain combines TRBV4-1 with TRBJ2-2, with TRBD2 identical over 11 bases. Looked up from germline, CDR1 is MGHRA and CDR2 is YSYEKL. The CDR3 has 16 amino acids. V shed 6 bases and J 6 bases; nucleotides not matched to a gene: 9. CDR3 in DNA: TGCGCCAGCAGAAAGACTAGCGGGACGAGGGCCGGGGAGCTGTTTTTT. It specifies CASRKTSGTRAGELFF.

V gene TRBV27 combines with J gene TRBJ1-6, with TRBD1 matching 8 bases. This CDR3 has 14 amino acids. Germline CDR1 and CDR2: MNHEY and SMNVEV (reference sequence). Losses at the gene ends were 4 bases for V and 7 bases for J; bases not matched to a gene: 3. In nucleotides, the CDR3 is TGTGCCAGCAGTTCCGGACAGGGAAATTCACCCCTCCACTTT. Translating it yields CASSSGQGNSPLHF.

This chain links TRBV2 with TRBJ1-6; TRBD1 is a possible D gene (6 bases). The germline gives CDR1 SNHLY, CDR2 FYNNEI. The CDR3 spans 15 residues. Trimming took off 3 bases at V and 5 bases at J, with 11 bases between the two ends. The CDR3 bases are TGTGCCAGCAGTGAGATCCCAGGGGATAATTCACCCCTCCACTTT. It is translated as CASSEIPGDNSPLHF. The variable domain in full, completed from reference TRBV2 and TRBJ1-6, reads EPEVTQTPSHQVTQMGQEVILRCVPISNHLYFYWYRQILGQKVEFLVSFYNNEISEKSEIFDDQFSVERPDGSNFTLKIRSTKLEDSAMYFCASSEIPGDNSPLHFGNGTRLTVT.

This chain connects TRBV28 to TRBJ2-5; D not resolved. With the DNA end fitting TRBJ2-7 better, the J assignment may be wrong. The germline V gene encodes CDR1 MDHEN and CDR2 SYDVKM. The CDR3 sequence is 12 residues long. The CDR3 here is CASSSSTYEQYF. Here the CDR3 DNA reads TGTGCCAGCAGTTCCTCGACCTACGAGCAGTACTTC.